The source of this T cell receptor (beta chain) is a study of shared clonotypes between healthy human individuals. General study findings and limits: The sampled material consisted only of blood, and tissue repertoires are likely to differ. Memory subsets generally showed smaller estimated richness than naive subsets did. For naive CD4 cells, 5% to 6.5% of clonotypes were shared across a handful of donors.

A word on this clone: Its target is not known.

This CDR3 has 16 amino acids. Per germline, CDR1 SGHTA and CDR2 FQGNSA. V was clipped by 3 bases and J by 5 bases; unmatched bases: 4. The repertoire was sequenced with immunoSEQ multiplex PCR; TCRdb's copy has only in-frame clones and lacks some. Counted here are roughly 2,500,000 clones, over 85% occurring once; the ten biggest clones make up around 0.37%. The J gene is TRBJ2-2, the V gene TRBV7-2; TRBD2 aligns across 12 bases. The sequencing sample was made of naive CD4+ T cells from PBMCs. Subset noted: CD45RA+ positively selected. The origin of this receptor is a man between 18 and 29 years old in good health. Some clones in this sample may be carry-over from other donors' samples. CDR3 in amino acids: CASSFKGTSGTGELFF. The DNA of the CDR3 is TGTGCCAGCAGCTTCAAAGGGACTAGCGGGACCGGGGAGCTGTTTTTT.